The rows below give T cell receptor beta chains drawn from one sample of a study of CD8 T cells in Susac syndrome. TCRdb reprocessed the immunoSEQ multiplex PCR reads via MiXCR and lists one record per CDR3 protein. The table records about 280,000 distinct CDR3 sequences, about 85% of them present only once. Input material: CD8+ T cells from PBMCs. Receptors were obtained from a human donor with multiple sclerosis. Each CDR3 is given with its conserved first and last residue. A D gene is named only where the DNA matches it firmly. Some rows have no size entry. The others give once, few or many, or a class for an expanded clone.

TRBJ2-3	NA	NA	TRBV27	TGTGCCAGCAGGAGGCTCGTATATAGCACAGATACGCAGTATTTT	CASRRLVYSTDTQYF
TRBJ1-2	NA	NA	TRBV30	TGTGCCTGGGGCGTTTATGGGGGGCAAGAGGGCTACACCTTC	CAWGVYGGQEGYTF
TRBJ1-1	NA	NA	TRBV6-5	TGTGCCAGCAGTGGCTCAGCGTTCATGGGCACTGAAGCTTTCTTT	CASSGSAFMGTEAFF
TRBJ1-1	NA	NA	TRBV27	TGTGCCAGCAGTCTATACAGATTTAACACTGAAGCTTTCTTT	CASSLYRFNTEAFF
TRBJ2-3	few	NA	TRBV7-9	TGTGCCAGCAGTCCCGGAGATGGGCCCTCGGCAGATACGCAGTATTTT	CASSPGDGPSADTQYF
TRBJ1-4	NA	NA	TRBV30	TGTGCCTGGAGTCTCAATCTTGCAACTAATGAAAAACTGTTTTTT	CAWSLNLATNEKLFF
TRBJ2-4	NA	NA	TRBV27	TGTGCCAGCAGTTTATCGATGACAGCAGCCAAAAACATTCAGTACTTC	CASSLSMTAAKNIQYF
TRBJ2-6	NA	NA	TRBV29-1	TGCAGCGTTGCGGTCCGGTTCTCTGGGGCCAACGTCCTGACTTTC	CSVAVRFSGANVLTF
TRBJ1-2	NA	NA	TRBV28	TGTGCCAGCAGTTCTCGCAACTATGGCTACACCTTC	CASSSRNYGYTF
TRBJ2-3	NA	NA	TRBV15	TGTGCCACCAGCAGAGATCGAGAAGGACTCAACACAGATACGCAGTATTTT	CATSRDREGLNTDTQYF
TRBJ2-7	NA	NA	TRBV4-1	TGCGCCAGCAGCCACCGGGGGGCGGAATCCTACGAGCAGTACTTC	CASSHRGAESYEQYF
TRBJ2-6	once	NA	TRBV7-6	TGTGCCAGCAGCTTTAGCATCTTCTCTGGGGCCAACGTCCTGACTTTC	CASSFSIFSGANVLTF
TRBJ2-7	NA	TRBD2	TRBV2	TGTGCCACCCTCAAGGGCGGGAGAGGTCACTACGAGCAGTACTTC	CATLKGGRGHYEQYF
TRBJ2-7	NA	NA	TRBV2	TGTGCCAGCAGTGAGGGGAACTACTACGAGCAGTACTTC	CASSEGNYYEQYF
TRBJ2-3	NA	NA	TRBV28	TGTGCCAGCAGTTTATTCGCGGAGACAGATACGCAGTATTTT	CASSLFAETDTQYF
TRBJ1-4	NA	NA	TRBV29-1	TGCAGCGTAGGACCGACCGAGGGTGAAAAACTGTTTTTT	CSVGPTEGEKLFF
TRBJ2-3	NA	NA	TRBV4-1	TGCGCCAGCAGCCAAGAACCACAGACCTCTAGCACAGATACGCAGTATTTT	CASSQEPQTSSTDTQYF
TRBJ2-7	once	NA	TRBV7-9	TGTGCCAGCAGCCAAAAAAGGCTAGGGATCTACGAGCAGTACTTC	CASSQKRLGIYEQYF
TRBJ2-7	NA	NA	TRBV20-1	TGCAGTGCTAGAGTCCCGGACAGTCCGATAGGGCAGTACTTC	CSARVPDSPIGQYF
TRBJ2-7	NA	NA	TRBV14	TGTGCCAGCAGCCAACACGACCGGGTGACGCCCTACGAGCAGTACTTC	CASSQHDRVTPYEQYF
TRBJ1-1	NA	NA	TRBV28	TGTGCCAGCAGCCCAAGGCAGGGGCGGAACACTGAAGCTTTCTTT	CASSPRQGRNTEAFF
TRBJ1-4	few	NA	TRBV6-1	TGTGCCAGCAGGGGAGGAGGAACTAATGAAAAACTGTTTTTT	CASRGGGTNEKLFF
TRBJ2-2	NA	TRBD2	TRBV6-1	TGTGCCAGCAGTCGCTCCCGGGGGCGACTAGCGGGCTCCACCGGGGAGCTGTTTTTT	CASSRSRGRLAGSTGELFF
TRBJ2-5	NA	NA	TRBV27	TGTGCCAGCAGGACGGCCCTGTGGGAGACCCAGTACTTC	CASRTALWETQYF
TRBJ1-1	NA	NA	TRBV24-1	TGTGCCACCAGTGCCCGAGGACGCGATGAAGCTTTCTTT	CATSARGRDEAFF
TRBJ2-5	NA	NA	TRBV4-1	TGCGCCGGCAGCCAAGATCGGGAGACCCAGTACTTC	CAGSQDRETQYF
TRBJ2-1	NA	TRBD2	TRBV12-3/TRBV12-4	TGTGCCAGCAGTTCGGGGGGTGGGAATGAGCAGTTCTTC	CASSSGGGNEQFF
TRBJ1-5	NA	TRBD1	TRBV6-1	TGTGCCAGCAGTCGCCGGGACAGGGGCACCTTTCAGCCCCAGCATTTT	CASSRRDRGTFQPQHF
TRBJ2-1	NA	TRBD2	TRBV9	TGTGCCAGCAGCGTAGACGGGAGGGCCGGGAATGAGCAGTTCTTC	CASSVDGRAGNEQFF
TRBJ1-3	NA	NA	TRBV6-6	TGTGCCAGCAAGGGGGAAGGAAACACCATATATTTT	CASKGEGNTIYF
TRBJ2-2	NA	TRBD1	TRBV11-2	TGTGCCAGCAGCTTAGGACAGGGGGCAATCGGGGAGCTGTTTTTT	CASSLGQGAIGELFF
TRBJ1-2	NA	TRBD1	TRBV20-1	TGCAGTGCTAGAGTGGAACAGGGGCGACTCTATGGCTACACCTTC	CSARVEQGRLYGYTF
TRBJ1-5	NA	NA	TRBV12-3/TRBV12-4	TGTGCCAGCAGTTGGGGGGGTGGCAATCAGCCCCAGCATTTT	CASSWGGGNQPQHF
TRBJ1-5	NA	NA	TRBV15	TGTGCCACCAGAAGGGACCGGGGACAGCCCCAGCATTTT	CATRRDRGQPQHF
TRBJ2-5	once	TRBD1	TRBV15	TGTGCCACCAGCGAGGGACAGGGGTCGGAGACCCAGTACTTC	CATSEGQGSETQYF
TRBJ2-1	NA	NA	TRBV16	TGTGCCAGCAGCCAATCATGGGTTAATGAGCAGTTCTTC	CASSQSWVNEQFF
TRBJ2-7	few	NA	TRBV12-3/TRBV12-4	TGTGCCAGCAGTTTAAGGCCTAGCGCCTACGAGCAGTACTTC	CASSLRPSAYEQYF
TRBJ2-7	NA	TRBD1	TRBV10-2	TGCGCCAGCAGTACAGGGGCAGGCGAGCAGTACTTC	CASSTGAGEQYF
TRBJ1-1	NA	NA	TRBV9	TGTGCCAGCAGCCCCTCGGGGAGAACTGAAGCTTTCTTT	CASSPSGRTEAFF
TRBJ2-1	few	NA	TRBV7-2	TGTGCCAGCAGGGGTTTGGCACACGGAAGCTCCTACAATGAGCAGTTCTTC	CASRGLAHGSSYNEQFF
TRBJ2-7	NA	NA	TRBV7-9	TGTGCCAGCAGCCCAGCGGTCGGGAGCTCCTACGAGCAGTACTTC	CASSPAVGSSYEQYF
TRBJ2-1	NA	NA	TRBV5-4	TGTGCCAGCAGACCAGGGACGGGTGAGCAGTTCTTC	CASRPGTGEQFF
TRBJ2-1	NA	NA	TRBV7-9	TGTGCCAGCAGCTTAGTCGGGGCGGGTAGCTCCTACAATGAGCAGTTCTTC	CASSLVGAGSSYNEQFF
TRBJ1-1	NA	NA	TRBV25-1	TGTGCCAGCAGTGAATCCCAGAACACTGAAGCTTTCTTT	CASSESQNTEAFF
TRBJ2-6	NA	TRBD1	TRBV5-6	TGTGCCAGCAGCTCACCGGGACAGGGCCTATTTGGGGCCAACGTCCTGACTTTC	CASSSPGQGLFGANVLTF
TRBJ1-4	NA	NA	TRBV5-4	TGTGCCAGCAGCCAGAGCGGTACTACCCAACCCGGGATCACGCATGAAAAACTGTTTTTT	CASSQSGTTQPGITHEKLFF
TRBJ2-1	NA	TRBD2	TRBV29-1	TGCAGCGTTGAGGGGTGGGGGACTAGCTTATACAATGAGCAGTTCTTC	CSVEGWGTSLYNEQFF
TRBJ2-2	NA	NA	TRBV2	TGTGCCAGCAGTGCCCCGCTGACTAGAACCGGGGAGCTGTTTTTT	CASSAPLTRTGELFF
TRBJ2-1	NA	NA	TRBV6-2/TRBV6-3	TGTGCCAGCCGTGGGGGTCCTTCCTACAATGAGCAGTTCTTC	CASRGGPSYNEQFF
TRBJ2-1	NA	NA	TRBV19	TGTGCCAGTAGTCCTTCGGGACTCATTTACAATGAGCAGTTCTTC	CASSPSGLIYNEQFF